This T cell receptor (beta chain) was found in a study of blood T cell repertoires in COVID-19. Germline V gene sequence: CDR1 WNHNN, CDR2 SYGVQD (reference sequence). Trimming cost V 3 bases and J 6 bases, with 11 bases left between them. This CDR3 spans 14 amino acids. Original processing notes: Amplification of reference gene primers was used by the study to estimate nucleated cell counts. Method: immunoSEQ multiplex PCR; TCRdb's copy keeps in-frame clones and lacks some. V and J calls plus clone size are reproduced from that table; the DNA served to infer D and trimming. The sample lists approximately 350,000 clones, more than 75% occurring once.

This sequence was found in a woman under 30 who had recovered from COVID-19. What was sequenced was peripheral blood. The chain employs TRBV10-1 and TRBJ2-2; D is perhaps TRBD2 (5 bases). The CDR3 DNA reads TGCGCCAGCAGTGACCCCAAGCGGTCCGGGGAGCTGTTTTTT. Its protein is CASSDPKRSGELFF.